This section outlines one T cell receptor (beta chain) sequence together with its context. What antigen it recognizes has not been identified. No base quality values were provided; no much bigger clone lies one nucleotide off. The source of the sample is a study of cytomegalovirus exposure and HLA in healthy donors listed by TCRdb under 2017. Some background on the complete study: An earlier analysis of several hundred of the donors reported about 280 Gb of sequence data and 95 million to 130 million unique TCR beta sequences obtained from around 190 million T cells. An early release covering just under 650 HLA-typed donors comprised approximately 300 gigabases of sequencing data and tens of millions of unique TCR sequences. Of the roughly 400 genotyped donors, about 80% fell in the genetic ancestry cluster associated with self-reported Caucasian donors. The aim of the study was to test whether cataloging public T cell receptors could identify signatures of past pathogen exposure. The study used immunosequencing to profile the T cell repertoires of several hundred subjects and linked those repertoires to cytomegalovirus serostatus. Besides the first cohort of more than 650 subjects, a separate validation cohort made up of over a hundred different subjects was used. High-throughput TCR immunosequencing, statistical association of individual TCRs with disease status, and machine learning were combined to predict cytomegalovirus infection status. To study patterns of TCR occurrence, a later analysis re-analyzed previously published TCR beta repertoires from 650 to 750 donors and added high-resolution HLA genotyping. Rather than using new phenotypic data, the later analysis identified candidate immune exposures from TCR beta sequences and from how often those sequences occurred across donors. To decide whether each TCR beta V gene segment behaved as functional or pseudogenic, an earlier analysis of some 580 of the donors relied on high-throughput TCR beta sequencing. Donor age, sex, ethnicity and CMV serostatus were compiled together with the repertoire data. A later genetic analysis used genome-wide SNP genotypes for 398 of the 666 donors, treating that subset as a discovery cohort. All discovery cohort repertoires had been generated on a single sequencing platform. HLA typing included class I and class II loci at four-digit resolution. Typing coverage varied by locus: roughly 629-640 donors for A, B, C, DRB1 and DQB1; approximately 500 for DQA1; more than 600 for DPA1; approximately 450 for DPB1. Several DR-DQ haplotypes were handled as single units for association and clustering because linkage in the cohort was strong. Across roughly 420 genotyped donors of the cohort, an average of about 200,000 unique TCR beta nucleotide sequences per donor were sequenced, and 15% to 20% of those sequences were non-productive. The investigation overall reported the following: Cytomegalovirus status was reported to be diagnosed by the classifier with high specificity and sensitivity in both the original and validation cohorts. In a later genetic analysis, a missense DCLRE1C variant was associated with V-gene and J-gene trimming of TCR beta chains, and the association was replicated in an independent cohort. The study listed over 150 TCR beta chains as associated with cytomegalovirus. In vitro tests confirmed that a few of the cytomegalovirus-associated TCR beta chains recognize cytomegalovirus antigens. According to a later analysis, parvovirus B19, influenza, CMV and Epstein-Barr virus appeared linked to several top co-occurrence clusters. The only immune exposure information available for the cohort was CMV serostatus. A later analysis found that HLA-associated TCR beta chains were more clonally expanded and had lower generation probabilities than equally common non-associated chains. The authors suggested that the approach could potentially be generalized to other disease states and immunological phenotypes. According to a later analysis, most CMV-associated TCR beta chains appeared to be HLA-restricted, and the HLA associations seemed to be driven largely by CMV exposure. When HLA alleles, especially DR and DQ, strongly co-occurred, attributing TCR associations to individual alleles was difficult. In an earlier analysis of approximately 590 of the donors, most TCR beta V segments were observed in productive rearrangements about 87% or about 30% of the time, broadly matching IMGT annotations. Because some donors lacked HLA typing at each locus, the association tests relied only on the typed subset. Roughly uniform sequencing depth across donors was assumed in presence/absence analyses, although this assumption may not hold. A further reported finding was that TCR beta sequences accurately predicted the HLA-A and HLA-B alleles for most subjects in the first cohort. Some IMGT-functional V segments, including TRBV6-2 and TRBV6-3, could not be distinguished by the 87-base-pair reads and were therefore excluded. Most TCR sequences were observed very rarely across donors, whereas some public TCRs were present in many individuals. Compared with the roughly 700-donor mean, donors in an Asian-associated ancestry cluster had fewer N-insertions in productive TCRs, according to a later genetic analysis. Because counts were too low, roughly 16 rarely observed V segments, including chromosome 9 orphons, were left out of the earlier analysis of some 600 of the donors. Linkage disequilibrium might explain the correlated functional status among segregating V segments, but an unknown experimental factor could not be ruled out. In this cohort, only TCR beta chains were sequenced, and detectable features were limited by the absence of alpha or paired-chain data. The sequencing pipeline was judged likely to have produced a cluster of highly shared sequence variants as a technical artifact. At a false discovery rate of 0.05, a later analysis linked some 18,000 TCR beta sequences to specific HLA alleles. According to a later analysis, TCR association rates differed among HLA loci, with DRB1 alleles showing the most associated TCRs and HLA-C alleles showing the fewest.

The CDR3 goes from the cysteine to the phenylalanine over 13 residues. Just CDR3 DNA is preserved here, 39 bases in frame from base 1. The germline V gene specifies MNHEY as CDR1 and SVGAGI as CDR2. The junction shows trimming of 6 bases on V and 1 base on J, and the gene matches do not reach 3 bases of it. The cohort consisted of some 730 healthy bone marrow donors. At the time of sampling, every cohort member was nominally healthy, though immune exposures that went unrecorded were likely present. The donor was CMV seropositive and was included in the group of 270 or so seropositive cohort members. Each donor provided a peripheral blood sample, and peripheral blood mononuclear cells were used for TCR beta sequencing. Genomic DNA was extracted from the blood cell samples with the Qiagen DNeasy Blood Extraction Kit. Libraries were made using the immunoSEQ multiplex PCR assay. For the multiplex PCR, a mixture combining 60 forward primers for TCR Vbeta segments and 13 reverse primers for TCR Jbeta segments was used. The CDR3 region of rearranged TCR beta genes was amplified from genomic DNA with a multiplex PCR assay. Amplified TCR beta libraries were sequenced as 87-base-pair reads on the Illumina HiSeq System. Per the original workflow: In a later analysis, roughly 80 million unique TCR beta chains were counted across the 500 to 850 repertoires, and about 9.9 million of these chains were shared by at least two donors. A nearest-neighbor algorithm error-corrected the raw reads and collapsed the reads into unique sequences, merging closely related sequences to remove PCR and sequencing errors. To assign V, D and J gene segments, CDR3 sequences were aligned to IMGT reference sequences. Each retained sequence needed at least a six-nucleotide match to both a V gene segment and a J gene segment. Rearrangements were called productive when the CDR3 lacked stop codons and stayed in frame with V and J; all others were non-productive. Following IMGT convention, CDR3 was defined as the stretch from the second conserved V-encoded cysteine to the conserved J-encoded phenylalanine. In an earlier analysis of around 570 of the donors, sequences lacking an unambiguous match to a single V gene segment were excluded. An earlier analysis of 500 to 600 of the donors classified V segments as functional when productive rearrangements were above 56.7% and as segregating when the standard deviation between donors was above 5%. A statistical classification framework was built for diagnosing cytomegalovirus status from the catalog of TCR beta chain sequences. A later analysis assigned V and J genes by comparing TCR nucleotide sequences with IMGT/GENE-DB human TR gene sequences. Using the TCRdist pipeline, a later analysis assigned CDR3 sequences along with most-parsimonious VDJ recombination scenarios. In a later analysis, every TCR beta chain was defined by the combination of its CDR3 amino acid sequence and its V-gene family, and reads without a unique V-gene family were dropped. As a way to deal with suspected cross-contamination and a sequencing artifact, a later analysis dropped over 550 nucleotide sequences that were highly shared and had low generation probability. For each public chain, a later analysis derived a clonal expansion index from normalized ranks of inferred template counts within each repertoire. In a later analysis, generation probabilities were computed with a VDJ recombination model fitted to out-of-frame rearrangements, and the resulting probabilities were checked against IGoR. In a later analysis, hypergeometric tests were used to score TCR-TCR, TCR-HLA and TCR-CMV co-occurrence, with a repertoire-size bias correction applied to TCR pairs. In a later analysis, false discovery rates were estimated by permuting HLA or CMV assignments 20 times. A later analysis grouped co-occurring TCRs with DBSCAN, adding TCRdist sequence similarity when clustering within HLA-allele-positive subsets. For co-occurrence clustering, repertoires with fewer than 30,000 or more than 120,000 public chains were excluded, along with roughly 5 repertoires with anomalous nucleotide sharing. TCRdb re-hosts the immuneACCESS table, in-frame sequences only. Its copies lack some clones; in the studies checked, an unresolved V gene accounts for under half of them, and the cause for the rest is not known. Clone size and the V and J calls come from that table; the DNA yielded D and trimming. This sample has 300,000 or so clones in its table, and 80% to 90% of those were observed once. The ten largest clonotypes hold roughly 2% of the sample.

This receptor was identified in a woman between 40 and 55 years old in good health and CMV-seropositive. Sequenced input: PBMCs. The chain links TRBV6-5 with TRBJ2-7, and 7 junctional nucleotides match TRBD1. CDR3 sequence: CASRPGQSYEQYF. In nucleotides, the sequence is TGTGCCAGCAGGCCGGGACAGTCCTACGAGCAGTACTTC.